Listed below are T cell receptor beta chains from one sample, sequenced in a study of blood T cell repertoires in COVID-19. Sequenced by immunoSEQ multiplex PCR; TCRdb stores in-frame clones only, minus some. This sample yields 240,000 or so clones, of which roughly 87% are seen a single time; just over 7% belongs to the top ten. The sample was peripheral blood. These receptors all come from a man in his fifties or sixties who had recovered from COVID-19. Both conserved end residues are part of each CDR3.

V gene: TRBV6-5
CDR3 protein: CASRDRGSGNTIYF

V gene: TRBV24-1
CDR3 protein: CATSDSRDRDGYTF

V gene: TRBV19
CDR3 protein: CASSMGPDTQYF

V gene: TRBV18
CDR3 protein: CASSPPGALAKNIQYF

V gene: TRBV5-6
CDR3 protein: CASSPPRRRVGTEAFF

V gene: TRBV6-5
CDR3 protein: CASRGGTGLEQYF

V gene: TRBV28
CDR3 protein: CASSTKRKGDQETQYF

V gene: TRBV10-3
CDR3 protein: CAISPQNSGQLNFFF

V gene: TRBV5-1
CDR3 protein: CASSLGLPNTGELFF

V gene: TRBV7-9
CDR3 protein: CASSLVTGYNEQFF

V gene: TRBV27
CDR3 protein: CASSLIPGQRGDEAFF